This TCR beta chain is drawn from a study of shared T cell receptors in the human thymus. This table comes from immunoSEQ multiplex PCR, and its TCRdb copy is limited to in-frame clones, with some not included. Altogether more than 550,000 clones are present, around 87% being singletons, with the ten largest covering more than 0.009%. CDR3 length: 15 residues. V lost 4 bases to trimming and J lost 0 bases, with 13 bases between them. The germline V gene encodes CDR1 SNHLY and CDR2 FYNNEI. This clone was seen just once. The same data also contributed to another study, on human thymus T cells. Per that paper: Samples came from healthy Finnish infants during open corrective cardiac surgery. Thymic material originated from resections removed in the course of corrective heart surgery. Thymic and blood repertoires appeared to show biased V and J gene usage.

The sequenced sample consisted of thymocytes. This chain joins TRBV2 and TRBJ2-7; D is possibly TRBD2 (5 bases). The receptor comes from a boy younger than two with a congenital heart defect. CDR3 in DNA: TGTGCCAGCAGTGTTAGCGACGGAAGCTCCTACGAGCAGTACTTC. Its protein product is CASSVSDGSSYEQYF.